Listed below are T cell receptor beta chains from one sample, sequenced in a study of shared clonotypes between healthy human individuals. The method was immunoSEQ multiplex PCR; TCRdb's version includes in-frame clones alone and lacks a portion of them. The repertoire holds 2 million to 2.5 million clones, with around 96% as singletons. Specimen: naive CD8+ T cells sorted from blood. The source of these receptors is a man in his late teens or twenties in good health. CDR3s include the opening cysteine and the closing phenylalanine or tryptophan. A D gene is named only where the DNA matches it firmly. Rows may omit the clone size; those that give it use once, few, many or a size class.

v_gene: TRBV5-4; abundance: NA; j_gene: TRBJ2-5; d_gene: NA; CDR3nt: TGTGCCAGCAGCTTTCCTGGACTCCTCCAAGAGACCCAGTACTTC; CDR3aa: CASSFPGLLQETQYF
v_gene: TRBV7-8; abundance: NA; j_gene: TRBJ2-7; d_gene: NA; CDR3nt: TGTGCCAGCAGCTTAGCCCCTCCCGAGCAGTACTTC; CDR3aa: CASSLAPPEQYF
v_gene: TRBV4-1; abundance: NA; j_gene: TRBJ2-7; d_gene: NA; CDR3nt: TGCGCCAGCAGCCAAGGGGGCAGCTACGAGCAGTACTTC; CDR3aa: CASSQGGSYEQYF
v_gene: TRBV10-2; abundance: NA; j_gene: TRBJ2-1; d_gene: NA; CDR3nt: TGCGCCAGCAGTGACTTCTACAATGAGCAGTTCTTC; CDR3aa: CASSDFYNEQFF
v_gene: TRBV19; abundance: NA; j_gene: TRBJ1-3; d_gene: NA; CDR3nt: TGTGCCAGTAACGAAGACAGCTACTCTGGAAACACCATATATTTT; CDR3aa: CASNEDSYSGNTIYF
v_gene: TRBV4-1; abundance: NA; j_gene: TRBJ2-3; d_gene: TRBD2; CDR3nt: TGCGCCAGCAGCCTTCGCGCCACTAGCGGGGACGGGGATACGCAGTATTTT; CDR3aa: CASSLRATSGDGDTQYF
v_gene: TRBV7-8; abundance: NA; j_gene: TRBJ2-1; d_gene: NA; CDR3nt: TGTGCCAGCAGCTTCACGCGACGGGAACACAATGAGCAGTTCTTC; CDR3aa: CASSFTRREHNEQFF
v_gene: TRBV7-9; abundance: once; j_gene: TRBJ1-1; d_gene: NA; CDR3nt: TGTGCCAGCAGCTCCCACGTAGGGGGGGAAAACACTGAAGCTTTCTTT; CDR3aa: CASSSHVGGENTEAFF
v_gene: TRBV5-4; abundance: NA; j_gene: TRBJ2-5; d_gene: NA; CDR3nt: TGTGCCAGCAGCTTAAGGGCGGGGTGGCAAGAGACCCAGTACTTC; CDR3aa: CASSLRAGWQETQYF
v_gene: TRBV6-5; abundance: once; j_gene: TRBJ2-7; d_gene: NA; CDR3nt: TGTGCCAGCAGTACCCTCGTCCACGAGCAGTACTTC; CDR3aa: CASSTLVHEQYF
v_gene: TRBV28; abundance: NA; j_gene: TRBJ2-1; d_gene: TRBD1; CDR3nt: TGTGCCAGCAGTTTACAGCAGGGGGTGGCGAATGAGCAGTTCTTC; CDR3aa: CASSLQQGVANEQFF
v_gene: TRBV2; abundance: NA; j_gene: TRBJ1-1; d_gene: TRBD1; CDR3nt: TGTGCCAGCACTCTGGGACAGGTCACAACTGAAGCTTTCTTT; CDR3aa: CASTLGQVTTEAFF
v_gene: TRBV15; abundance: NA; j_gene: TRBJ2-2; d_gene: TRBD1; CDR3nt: TGTGCCACCAGCGAAAGGACAGGTCCCCTCGGGGAGCTGTTTTTT; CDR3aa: CATSERTGPLGELFF
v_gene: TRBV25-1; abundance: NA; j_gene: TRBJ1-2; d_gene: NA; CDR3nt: TGTGCCAGCAGTTTTGGGGAGGAAATTGGCTACACCTTC; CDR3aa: CASSFGEEIGYTF
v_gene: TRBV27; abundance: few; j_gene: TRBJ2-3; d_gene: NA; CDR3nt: TGTGCCAGCAGTTTATTACAGGGCACAGATACGCAGTATTTT; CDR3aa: CASSLLQGTDTQYF
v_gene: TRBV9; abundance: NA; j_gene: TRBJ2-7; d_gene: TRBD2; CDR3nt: TGTGCCAGCAGCGTAGGGGTAGCGGGGGTCGACGAGCAGTACTTC; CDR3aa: CASSVGVAGVDEQYF
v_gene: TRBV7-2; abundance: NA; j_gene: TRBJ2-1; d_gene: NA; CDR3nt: TGTGCCAGCAGCTACCCTTGGCGGGGCGGAGGCAATGAGCAGTTCTTC; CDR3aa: CASSYPWRGGGNEQFF
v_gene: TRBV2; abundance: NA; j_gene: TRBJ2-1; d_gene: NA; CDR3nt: TGTGCCAGCAGTGCGATGGGACCAGCAGTGAATGAGCAGTTCTTC; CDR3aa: CASSAMGPAVNEQFF
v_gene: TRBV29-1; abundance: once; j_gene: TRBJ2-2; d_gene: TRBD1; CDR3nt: TGCAGCGCCACTAGACAGGGGGCTTTTGGGGAGCTGTTTTTT; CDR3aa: CSATRQGAFGELFF
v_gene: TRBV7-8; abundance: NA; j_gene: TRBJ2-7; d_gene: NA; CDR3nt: TGTGCCAGCCGACCCGGGATACAAAGCTCCTACGAGCAGTACTTC; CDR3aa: CASRPGIQSSYEQYF
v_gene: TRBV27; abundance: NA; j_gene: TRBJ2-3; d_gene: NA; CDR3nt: TGTGCCAGCAGTTTTTTGGAGGCTAGCACAGATACGCAGTATTTT; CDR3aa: CASSFLEASTDTQYF
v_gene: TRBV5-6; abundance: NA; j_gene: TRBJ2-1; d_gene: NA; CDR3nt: TGTGCCAGCAGCCCTACTCCTTCCAATGAGCAGTTCTTC; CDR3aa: CASSPTPSNEQFF
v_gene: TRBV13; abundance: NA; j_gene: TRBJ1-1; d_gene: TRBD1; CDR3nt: TGTGCCAGCAGCTCGCCCCACAGGGGGAACACTGAAGCTTTCTTT; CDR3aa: CASSSPHRGNTEAFF
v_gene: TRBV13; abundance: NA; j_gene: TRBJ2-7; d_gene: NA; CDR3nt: TGTGCCAGCAGCTTTACCGGGAGCTCCGACGAGCAGTACTTC; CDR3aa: CASSFTGSSDEQYF
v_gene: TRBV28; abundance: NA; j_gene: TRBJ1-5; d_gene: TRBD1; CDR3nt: TGTGCCAGCAGTGATACAGGGGTGGTTGAGCCCCAGCATTTT; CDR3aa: CASSDTGVVEPQHF
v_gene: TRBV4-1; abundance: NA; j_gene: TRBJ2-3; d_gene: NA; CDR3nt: TGCGCCAGCAGCCCCAGAGGTGGGGTCGGGGGGCCAGATACGCAGTATTTT; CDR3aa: CASSPRGGVGGPDTQYF
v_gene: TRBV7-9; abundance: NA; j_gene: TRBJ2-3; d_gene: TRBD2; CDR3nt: TGTGCCAGCAGCCAGGGACTAGCGGCGCTCACAGATACGCAGTATTTT; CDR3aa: CASSQGLAALTDTQYF
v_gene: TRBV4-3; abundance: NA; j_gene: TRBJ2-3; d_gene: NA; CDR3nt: TGCGCCAGCAGCCCAGGGGTGGCAGATACGCAGTATTTT; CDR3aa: CASSPGVADTQYF
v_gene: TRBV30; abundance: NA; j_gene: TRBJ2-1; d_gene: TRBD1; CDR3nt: TGTGCCTGGAGCCTAGGGGGCCATGAGCAGTTCTTC; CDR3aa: CAWSLGGHEQFF
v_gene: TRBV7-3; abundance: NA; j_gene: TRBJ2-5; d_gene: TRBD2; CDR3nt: TGTGCCAGCAGCCAAGGGGGACTAGACGAGACCCAGTACTTC; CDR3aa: CASSQGGLDETQYF
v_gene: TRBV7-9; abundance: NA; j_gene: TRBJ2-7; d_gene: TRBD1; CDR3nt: TGTGCCAGCAGCAACAGGGACAGGCACGAGCAGTACTTC; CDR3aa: CASSNRDRHEQYF
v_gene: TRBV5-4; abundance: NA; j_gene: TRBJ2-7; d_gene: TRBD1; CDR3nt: TGTGCCAGCAGCTCGACAGGGTCAGGCTACGAGCAGTACTTC; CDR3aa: CASSSTGSGYEQYF
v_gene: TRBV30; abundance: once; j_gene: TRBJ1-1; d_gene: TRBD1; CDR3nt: TGTGCCGGGACAGCAAGAATGAACACTGAAGCTTTCTTT; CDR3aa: CAGTARMNTEAFF
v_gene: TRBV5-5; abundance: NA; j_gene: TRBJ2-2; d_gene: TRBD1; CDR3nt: TGTGCCAGCAGCTTGGGTACAGGGGGCACCGGGGAGCTGTTTTTT; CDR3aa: CASSLGTGGTGELFF
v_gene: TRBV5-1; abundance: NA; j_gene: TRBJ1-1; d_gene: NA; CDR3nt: TGCGCCAGCAGCCCCGGGACAGAAGCTTTCTTT; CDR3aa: CASSPGTEAFF
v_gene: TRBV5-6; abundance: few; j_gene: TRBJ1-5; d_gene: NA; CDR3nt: TGTGCCAGCAGCTTGGCTTCCGGGCCCAATCAGCCCCAGCATTTT; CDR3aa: CASSLASGPNQPQHF
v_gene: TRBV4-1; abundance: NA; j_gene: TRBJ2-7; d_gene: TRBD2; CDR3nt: TGCGCCAGCAGCCATCACACCGGGACTAGCGGCTACGAGCAGTACTTC; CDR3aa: CASSHHTGTSGYEQYF
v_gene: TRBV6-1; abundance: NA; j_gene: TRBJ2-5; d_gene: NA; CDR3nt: TGTGCCAGCAGTGAAGCGGGGGTGGACCACGCGTACCAAGAGACCCAGTACTTC; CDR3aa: CASSEAGVDHAYQETQYF
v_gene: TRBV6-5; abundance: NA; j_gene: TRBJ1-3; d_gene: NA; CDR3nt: TGTGCCAGCCTTACGGGAAACACCATATATTTT; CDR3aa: CASLTGNTIYF